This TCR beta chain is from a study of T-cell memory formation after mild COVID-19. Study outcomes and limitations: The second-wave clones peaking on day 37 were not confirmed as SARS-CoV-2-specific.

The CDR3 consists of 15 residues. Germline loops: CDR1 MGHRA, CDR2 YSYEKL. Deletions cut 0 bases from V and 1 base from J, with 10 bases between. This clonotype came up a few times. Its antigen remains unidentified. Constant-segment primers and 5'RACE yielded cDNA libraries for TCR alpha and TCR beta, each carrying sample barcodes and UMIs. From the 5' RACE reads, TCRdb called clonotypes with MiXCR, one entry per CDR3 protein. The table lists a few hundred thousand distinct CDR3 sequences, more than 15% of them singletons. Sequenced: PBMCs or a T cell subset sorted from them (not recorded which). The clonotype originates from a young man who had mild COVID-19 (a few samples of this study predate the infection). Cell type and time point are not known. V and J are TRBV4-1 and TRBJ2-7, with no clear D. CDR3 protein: CASSQEPLGSYEQYV. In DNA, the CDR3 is TGCGCCAGCAGCCAAGAGCCTCTTGGGTCCTACGAGCAGTACGTC.